This T cell receptor (beta chain) emerged from a study of regulatory T cells in long-lasting Graves disease. In the study overall: Disease was considered persistent Graves' disease after over 5 years of antithyroid drugs (with positive TSH receptor antibodies). Study observations and caveats: Analyses excluded thyroid tissue, covering peripheral blood alone.

The time point denotes: persistent/refractory GD, antithyroid drugs over 5 years with positive TRAb. After RNA was extracted from PBMCs, the TCR library was made from it. Worth noting for this clonotype: Antigen: not known.

CDR3 length equals 15 residues. V lost 0 bases to trimming and J lost 6 bases, with 15 bases between them. The germline V gene encodes CDR1 MGHRA and CDR2 YSYEKL. Sequencing libraries for TCR beta were prepared with iRepertoire HTBI primers and Arm-PCR of CDR3 regions. TCRdb re-analysed the multiplex PCR reads in MiXCR, keeping a single row per CDR3 protein. In the table there are almost 350,000 distinct CDR3 sequences, less than 20% of which are singletons. This specimen was peripheral blood mononuclear cells (PBMCs), taken when the disease was refractory, from a patient treated with antithyroid drugs. The chain employs TRBV4-1 and TRBJ2-7; TRBD2 might be the D (6 bases). This TCR was recovered from a female donor with Graves disease. The CDR3 coding sequence is TGCGCCAGCAGCCAAGAGCAGGGAGGAGGGTTCGAGCAGTACTTC. This sequence encodes CASSQEQGGGFEQYF.